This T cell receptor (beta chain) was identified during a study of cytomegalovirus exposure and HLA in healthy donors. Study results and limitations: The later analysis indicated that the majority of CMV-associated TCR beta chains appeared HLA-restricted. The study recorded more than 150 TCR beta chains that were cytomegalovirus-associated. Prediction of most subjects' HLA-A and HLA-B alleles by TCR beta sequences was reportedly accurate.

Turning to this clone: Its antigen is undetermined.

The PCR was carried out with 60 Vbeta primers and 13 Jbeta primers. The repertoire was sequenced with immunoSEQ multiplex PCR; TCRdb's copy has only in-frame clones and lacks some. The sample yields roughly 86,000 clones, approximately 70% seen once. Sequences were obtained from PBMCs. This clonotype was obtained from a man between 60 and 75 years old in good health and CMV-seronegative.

The CDR3 sequence: CASSLEGADTQYF. CDR3 DNA sequence: TGTGCCAGCAGCTTAGAAGGGGCAGATACGCAGTATTTT. The chain is built from TRBV7-2 and TRBJ2-3; weak D call: TRBD1 (5 bases). Germline V lookup: CDR1 SGHTA, CDR2 FQGNSA. The CDR3 consists of 13 residues. Trimming took 1 base from V and 4 from J, leaving 6 bases between them.